The clone carrying this T cell receptor beta chain qualifies as large (0.1 to 1%). Its target is unknown. TCR beta rearrangements were amplified from peripheral blood genomic DNA. These data come from a study of T cell repertoires in aging, cancer and after chemotherapy. Study-level background: Paired samples before and after chemotherapy came from glioblastoma patients receiving temozolomide-based therapy. Points from the study as a whole: In healthy donors, age-related TCR diversity loss mainly reflected lost richness. No conclusions about immunological memory after chemotherapy can be drawn from the repertoire data. In each cancer cohort, median generation probability increased across chemotherapy, suggesting thymic output rebounded.

The CDR3 runs to 15 residues. The germline V gene encodes CDR1 MNHEY and CDR2 SVGAGI. V was clipped by 5 bases and J by 3 bases; unmatched bases: 3. Multiplex touch-down PCR with TRB-A/B primers amplified rearranged V-D-J TRB sequences. MiXCR, applied by TCRdb to the multiplex PCR reads, yields one record per CDR3 protein. In the table there are approximately 1,400 distinct CDR3 sequences, roughly 35% of which are singletons. The gene calls are TRBV6-5 and TRBJ2-7; TRBD2 matches 14 bases. The sample was blood. The TCR originated in a human donor with a solid tumor. The CDR3 loop reads CASSRTSGGIYEQYF. The CDR3 DNA is TGTGCCAGCAGTCGGACTAGCGGGGGGATCTACGAGCAGTACTTC.